In its sample, the clone carrying this T cell receptor (beta chain) was seen a few times. The antigen is unknown. This record belongs to a study of blood T cells in healthy people across ages. Germline CDR1 is SGHTA and CDR2 is FQGNSA. The CDR3 is 13 amino acids. V lost 6 bases and J lost 4, with 13 bases in between. Overall study results and limits: Long-lived donors exceeded aged donors in naive CD4+ cells and diversity.

For the second PCR, which ran for roughly 7 to 11 cycles, a sample-barcoded 5' primer and a J-beta primer mix were used. TCRdb called the 5' RACE reads again in MiXCR, with one record for every CDR3 protein. Of around 1.5 million distinct CDR3 sequences in the sample, around two fifths were seen once. Material for sequencing was blood. The chain joins TRBV7-2 to TRBJ2-7, with D perhaps matching TRBD1 (5 bases). This TCR was recovered from a woman younger than 35 in good health. CDR3 sequence: CASSEKGLYEQYF. CDR3 nucleotide sequence: TGTGCCAGCAGTGAAAAGGGGCTATACGAGCAGTACTTC.